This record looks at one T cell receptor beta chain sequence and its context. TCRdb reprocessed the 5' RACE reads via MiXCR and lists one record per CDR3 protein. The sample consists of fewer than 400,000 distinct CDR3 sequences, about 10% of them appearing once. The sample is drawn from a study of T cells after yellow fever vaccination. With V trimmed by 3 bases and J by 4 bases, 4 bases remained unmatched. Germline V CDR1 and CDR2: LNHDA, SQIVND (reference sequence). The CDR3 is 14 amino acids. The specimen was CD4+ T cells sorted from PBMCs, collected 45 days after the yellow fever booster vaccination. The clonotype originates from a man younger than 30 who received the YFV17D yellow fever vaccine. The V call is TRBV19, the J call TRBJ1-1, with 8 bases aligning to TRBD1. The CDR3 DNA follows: TGTGCCAGTAGTATGGCGACAGGGGTCACTGAAGCTTTCTTT. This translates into CASSMATGVTEAFF.